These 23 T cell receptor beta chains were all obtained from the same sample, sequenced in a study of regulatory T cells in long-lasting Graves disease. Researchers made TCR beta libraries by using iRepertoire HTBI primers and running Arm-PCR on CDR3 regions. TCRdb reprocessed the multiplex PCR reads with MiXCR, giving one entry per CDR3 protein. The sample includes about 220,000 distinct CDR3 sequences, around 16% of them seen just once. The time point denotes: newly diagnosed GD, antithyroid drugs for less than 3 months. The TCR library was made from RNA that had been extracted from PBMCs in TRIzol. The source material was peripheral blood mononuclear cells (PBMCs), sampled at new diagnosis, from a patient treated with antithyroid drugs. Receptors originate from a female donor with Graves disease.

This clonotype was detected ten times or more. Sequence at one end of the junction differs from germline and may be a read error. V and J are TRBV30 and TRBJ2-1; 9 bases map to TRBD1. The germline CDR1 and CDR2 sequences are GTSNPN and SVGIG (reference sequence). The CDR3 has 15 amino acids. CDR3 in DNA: TGTGCCTGGAGTAGAAAGGGACAGGGATACAGTGAGCAGTTCTTC. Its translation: CAWSRKGQGYSEQFF.

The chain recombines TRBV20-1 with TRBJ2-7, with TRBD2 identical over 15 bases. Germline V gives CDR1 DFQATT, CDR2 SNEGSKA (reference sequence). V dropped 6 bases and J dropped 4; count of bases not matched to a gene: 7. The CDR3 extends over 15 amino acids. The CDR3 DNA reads TGCAGTGCCAGGACTAGCGGGAGGGCCGGGTACGAGCAGTACTTC. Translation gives CSARTSGRAGYEQYF.

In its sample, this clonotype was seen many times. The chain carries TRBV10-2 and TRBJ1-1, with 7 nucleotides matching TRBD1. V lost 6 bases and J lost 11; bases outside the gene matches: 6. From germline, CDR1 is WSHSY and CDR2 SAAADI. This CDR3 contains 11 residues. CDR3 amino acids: CASSLTGAAFF. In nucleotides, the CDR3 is TGCGCCAGCAGCCTCACAGGGGCTGCTTTCTTT.

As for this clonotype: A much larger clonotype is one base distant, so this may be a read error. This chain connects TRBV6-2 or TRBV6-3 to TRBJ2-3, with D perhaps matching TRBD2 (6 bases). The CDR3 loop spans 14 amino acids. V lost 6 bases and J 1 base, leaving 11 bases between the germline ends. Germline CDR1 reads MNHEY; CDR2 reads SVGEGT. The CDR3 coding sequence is TGTGCCAGCAGCCTTCGACTAGGCACAGATACGCAGTATTTT. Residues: CASSLRLGTDTQYF.

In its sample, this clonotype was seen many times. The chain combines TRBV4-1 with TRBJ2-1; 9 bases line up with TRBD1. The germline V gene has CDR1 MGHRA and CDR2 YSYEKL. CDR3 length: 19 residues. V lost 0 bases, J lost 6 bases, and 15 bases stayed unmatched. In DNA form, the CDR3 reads TGCGCCAGCAGCCAAGAGGGTCGGTTGACACAGGGGGCTATCAATGAGCAGTTCTTC. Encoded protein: CASSQEGRLTQGAINEQFF.

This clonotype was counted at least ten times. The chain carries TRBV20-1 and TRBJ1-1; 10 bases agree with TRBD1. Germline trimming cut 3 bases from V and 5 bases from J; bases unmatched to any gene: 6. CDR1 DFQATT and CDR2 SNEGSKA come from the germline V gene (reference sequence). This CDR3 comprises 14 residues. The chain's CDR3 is CSARTGGKGTEAFF. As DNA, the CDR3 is TGCAGTGCTAGGACAGGGGGCAAAGGTACTGAAGCTTTCTTT.

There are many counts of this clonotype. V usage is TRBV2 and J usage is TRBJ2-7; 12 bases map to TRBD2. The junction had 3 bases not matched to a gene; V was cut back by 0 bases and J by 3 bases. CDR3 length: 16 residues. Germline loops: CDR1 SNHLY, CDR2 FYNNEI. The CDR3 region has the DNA TGTGCCAGCAGTGAAGCGGGGGGACTAGCGGGCTACGAGCAGTACTTC. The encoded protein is CASSEAGGLAGYEQYF.

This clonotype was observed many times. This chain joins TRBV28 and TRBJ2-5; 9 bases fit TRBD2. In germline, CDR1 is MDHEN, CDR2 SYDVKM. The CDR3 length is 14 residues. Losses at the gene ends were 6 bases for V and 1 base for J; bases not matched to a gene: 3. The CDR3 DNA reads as TGTGCCAGCAGACTAGCGGGCCTCCAAGAGACCCAGTACTTC. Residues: CASRLAGLQETQYF.

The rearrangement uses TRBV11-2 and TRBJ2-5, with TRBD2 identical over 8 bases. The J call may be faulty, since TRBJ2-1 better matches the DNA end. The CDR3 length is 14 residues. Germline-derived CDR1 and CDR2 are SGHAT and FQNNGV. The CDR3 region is CASSLEASGNEQFF. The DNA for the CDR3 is TGTGCCAGCAGCTTAGAGGCTAGCGGGAATGAGCAGTTCTTC.

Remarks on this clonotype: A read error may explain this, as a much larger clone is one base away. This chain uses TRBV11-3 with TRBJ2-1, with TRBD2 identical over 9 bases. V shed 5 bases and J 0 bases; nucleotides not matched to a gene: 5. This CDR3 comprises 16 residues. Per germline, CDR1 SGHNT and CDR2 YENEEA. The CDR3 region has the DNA TGTGCCAGCAGCCCCCGACTAGCGGACTCCTACAATGAGCAGTTCTTC. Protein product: CASSPRLADSYNEQFF. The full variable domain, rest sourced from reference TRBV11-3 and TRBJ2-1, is EAGVVQSPRYKIIEKKQPVAFWCNPISGHNTLYWYLQNLGQGPELLIRYENEEAVDDSQLPKDRFSAERLKGVDSTLKIQPAELGDSAVYLCASSPRLADSYNEQFFGPGTRLTVL.

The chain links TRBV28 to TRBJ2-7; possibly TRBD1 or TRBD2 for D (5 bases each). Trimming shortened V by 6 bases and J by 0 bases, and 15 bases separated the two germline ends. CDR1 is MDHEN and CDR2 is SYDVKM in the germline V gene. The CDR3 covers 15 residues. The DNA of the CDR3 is TGTGCCAGCAGCGCGCCCGGGGCGAGCTCCTACGAGCAGTACGTC. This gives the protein CASSAPGASSYEQYV.

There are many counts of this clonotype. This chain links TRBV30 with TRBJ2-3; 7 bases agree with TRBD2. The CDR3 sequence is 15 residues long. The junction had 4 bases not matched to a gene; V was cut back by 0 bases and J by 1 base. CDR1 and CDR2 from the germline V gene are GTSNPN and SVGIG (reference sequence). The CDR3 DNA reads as TGTGCCTGGAGTGTAAGGCTAGCGGGCACAGATACGCAGTATTTT. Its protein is CAWSVRLAGTDTQYF.

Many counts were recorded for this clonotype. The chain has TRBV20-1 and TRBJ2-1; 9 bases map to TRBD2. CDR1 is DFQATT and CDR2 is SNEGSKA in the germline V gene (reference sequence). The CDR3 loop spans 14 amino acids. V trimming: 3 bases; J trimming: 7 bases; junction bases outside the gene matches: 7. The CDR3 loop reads CSARNAGGANEQFF. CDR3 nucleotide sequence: TGCAGTGCTAGGAACGCGGGAGGGGCTAATGAGCAGTTCTTC.

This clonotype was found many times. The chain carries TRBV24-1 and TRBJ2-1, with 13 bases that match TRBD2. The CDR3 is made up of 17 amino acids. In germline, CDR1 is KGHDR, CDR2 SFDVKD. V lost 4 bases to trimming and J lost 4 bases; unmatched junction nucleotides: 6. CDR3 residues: CATSEPGLAGVYNEQFF. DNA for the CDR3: TGTGCCACCAGTGAACCCGGACTAGCGGGAGTTTACAATGAGCAGTTCTTC.

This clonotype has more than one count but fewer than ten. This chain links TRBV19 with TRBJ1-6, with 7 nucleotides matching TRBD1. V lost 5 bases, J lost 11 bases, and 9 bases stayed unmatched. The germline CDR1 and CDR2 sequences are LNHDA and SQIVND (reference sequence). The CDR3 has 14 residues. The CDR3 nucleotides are TGTGCCAGTAGTCCTACAGGGGATACGACACCCCTCCACTTT. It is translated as CASSPTGDTTPLHF.

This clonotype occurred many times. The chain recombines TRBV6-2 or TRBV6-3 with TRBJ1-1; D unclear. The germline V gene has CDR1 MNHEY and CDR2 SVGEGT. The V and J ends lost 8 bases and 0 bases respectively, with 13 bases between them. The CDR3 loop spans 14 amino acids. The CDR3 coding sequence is TGTGCCAGCGAACGGAGCCCGCTGAACACTGAAGCTTTCTTT. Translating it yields CASERSPLNTEAFF.

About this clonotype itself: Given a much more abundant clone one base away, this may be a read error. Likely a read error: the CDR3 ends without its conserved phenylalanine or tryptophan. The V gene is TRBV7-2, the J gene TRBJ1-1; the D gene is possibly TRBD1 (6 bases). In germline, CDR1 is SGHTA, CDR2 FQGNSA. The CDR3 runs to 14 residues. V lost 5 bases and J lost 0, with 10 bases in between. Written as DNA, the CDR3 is TGTGCCAGCAGCCCCAGGGGTATGAACACTGAAGCTTTCTCT. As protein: CASSPRGMNTEAFS.

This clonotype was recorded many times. The chain's CDR3 is CASSQGLAYKTRNEQFF. The CDR3, as DNA: TGCGCCAGCAGCCAAGGACTAGCGTATAAGACTCGCAATGAGCAGTTCTTC. The gene calls are TRBV4-1 and TRBJ2-1, with 8 bases lining up with TRBD2. The germline gives CDR1 MGHRA, CDR2 YSYEKL. CDR3 length equals 17 residues. Trimming at V came to 1 base and at J to 6 bases, leaving 11 bases not matched to a gene.

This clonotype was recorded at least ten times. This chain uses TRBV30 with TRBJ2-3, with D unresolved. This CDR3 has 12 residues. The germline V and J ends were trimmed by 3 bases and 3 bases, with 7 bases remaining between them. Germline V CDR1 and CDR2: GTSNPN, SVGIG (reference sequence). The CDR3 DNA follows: TGTGCCTGGAGGAGTAGGACAGATACGCAGTATTTT. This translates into CAWRSRTDTQYF.

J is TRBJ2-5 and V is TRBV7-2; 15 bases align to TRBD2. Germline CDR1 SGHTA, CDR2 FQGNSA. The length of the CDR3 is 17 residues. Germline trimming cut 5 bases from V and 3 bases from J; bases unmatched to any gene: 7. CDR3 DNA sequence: TGTGCCAGCAGCGCAAAGGGACTAGCGGGAGGCAAAGAGACCCAGTACTTC. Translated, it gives CASSAKGLAGGKETQYF.

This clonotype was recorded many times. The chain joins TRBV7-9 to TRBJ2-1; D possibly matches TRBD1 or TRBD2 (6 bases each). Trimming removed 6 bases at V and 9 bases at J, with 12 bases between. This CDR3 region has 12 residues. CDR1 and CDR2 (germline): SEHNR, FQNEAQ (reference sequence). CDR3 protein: CASRGGVGEQFF. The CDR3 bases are TGTGCCAGCAGGGGGGGCGTTGGTGAGCAGTTCTTC. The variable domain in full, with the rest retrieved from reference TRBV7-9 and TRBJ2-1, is DTGVSQNPRHKITKRGQNVTFRCDPISEHNRLYWYRQTLGQGPEFLTYFQNEAQLEKSRLLSDRFSAERPKGSFSTLEIQRTEQGDSAMYLCASRGGVGEQFFGPGTRLTVL.

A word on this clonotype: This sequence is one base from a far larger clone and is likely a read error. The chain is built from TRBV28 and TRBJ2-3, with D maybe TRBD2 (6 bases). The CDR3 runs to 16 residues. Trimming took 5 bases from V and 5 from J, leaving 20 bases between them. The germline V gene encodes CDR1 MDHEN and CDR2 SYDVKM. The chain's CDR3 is CASSHRGLQDGDTQYF. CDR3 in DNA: TGTGCCAGCAGTCATAGGGGACTCCAAGACGGAGATACGCAGTATTTT.

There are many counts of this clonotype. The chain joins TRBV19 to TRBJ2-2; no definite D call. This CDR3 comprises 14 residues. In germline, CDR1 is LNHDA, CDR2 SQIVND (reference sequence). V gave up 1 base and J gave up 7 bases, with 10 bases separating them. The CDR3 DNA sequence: TGTGCCAGTAGTATAGGGAGAGCGAGCGGGGAGCTGTTTTTT. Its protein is CASSIGRASGELFF.